Sequencing of this TCR beta chain was carried out in a study of Ad26.COV2.S vaccination and SARS-CoV-2 variants. Overall study context: Among those in the COV1001 Ad26.COV2.S trial arm was the donor. The study's findings and limits: Relative to placebo recipients, vaccine recipients exhibited elevated spike-specific TCR breadth.

This clone has more than one count but fewer than ten. The antigen is undetermined. Treatment: about 20 received Ad26.COV2.S at low or high dose, single or two shots; about 5 received placebo; per-sample allocation not given. All samples were drawn on day 63, counting from the first vaccine or placebo injection. The assay was immunoSEQ multiplex PCR, and TCRdb's table has in-frame clones only and misses some. The table has 300,000 to 350,000 clones, around 85% seen once. Trimming shortened V by 3 bases and J by 9 bases, and 25 bases separated the two germline ends. Per germline, CDR1 SGHRS and CDR2 YFSETQ. The CDR3 length is 17 residues.

The chain employs TRBV5-1 and TRBJ2-1, with D maybe TRBD2 (6 bases). The material was peripheral blood, obtained in a trial of Ad26.COV2.S vaccine versus placebo. This TCR came from a person aged 18-65 years who received the Ad26.COV2.S COVID-19 vaccine or a placebo. The CDR3 region is CASSSRGLAYFRGEQFF. DNA for the CDR3: TGCGCCAGCAGCTCCCGGGGACTCGCATATTTCCGCGGTGAGCAGTTCTTC.